This TCR beta chain originates from a study of cytomegalovirus exposure and HLA in healthy donors. Whole-study results and caveats: Most TCR beta V segments were productive about 90% or about 30% of the time in an earlier analysis.

The V gene lost 4 bases and the J gene lost 3 bases, with 8 bases spanning the gap. Germline values: CDR1 SGHKS, CDR2 YYEKEE (reference sequence). CDR3 length equals 13 residues. As to this clone: Its antigen is unidentified.

Both 60 Vbeta primers and 13 Jbeta primers went into the PCR. Data came from immunoSEQ multiplex PCR; TCRdb stores just in-frame clones and leaves some out. The sample shows around 50,000 clones, roughly 83% of them seen only once. The rearrangement uses TRBV5-5 and TRBJ2-1; D may be TRBD2 (5 bases). Sample: PBMCs. The TCR originated in a middle-aged man in good health and CMV-seronegative. CDR3 protein: CASSTGVYNEQFF. CDR3 coding DNA: TGTGCCAGCAGCACCGGGGTCTACAATGAGCAGTTCTTC. Together with reference TRBV5-5 and TRBJ2-1, the CDR3 gives the full variable domain: DAGVTQSPTHLIKTRGQQVTLRCSPISGHKSVSWYQQVLGQGPQFIFQYYEKEERGRGNFPDRFSARQFPNYSSELNVNALLLGDSALYLCASSTGVYNEQFFGPGTRLTVL.